This TCR beta chain was recovered during a study of regulatory T cells in long-lasting Graves disease. About this clonotype: Its matching antigen is unknown.

In germline, CDR1 is DFQATT, CDR2 SNEGSKA (reference sequence). V was clipped by 2 bases and J by 0 bases, with 20 bases between them. This CDR3 region has 19 residues. Indicated time point: newly diagnosed GD, antithyroid drugs for less than 3 months. Extracted RNA from PBMCs served as the source of the TCR library. Researchers made TCR beta libraries by using iRepertoire HTBI primers and running Arm-PCR on CDR3 regions. TCRdb re-called the multiplex PCR reads with MiXCR, one entry per CDR3 protein. The sample comprises 390,000 or so distinct CDR3 sequences, 10% to 15% of which are singletons, and over 15% rests with the top ten. Study-wide results and limits: Persistent patients had a count of shared public clonotypes (approximately 2,800) that exceeded that of new patients (around 910).

The same data also contributed to another study, on T cells in Graves' hyperthyroidism and ophthalmopathy.

V gene TRBV20-1 combines with J gene TRBJ1-6; D may be TRBD1 (5 bases). The specimen comprised peripheral blood mononuclear cells (PBMCs), sampled at new diagnosis, from a patient treated with antithyroid drugs. The receptor comes from a woman aged 18-30 years with Graves disease. CDR3: CSARNWHPGLSSYNSPLHF. For the CDR3, the DNA is TGCAGTGCTAGAAATTGGCATCCAGGGCTGAGCTCCTATAATTCACCCCTCCACTTT.